A selection of T cell receptor beta chains follows, all from one sample in a study of blood T cells in healthy people across ages. MiXCR, applied by TCRdb to the 5' RACE reads, yields one record per CDR3 protein. The sample lists about 1,600,000 distinct CDR3 sequences, 35% to 45% seen once, with 7% to 9.5% in the top ten. Material for sequencing was blood. These receptors were obtained from a young woman in good health. Each CDR3 is given with its conserved first and last residue. A D gene is named only where the DNA matches it firmly. Part of the rows lack a size; the others show once, few, many or a class for expanded clones.

J gene | D gene | clone size | V gene | CDR3 protein | CDR3 DNA
TRBJ2-7 | TRBD2 | - | TRBV29-1 | CSAGGLAGGQGRNEQYF | TGCAGCGCTGGAGGACTAGCGGGAGGCCAGGGAAGGAATGAGCAGTACTTC
TRBJ2-7 | - | - | TRBV10-3 | CAINAGPNYEQYF | TGTGCCATCAACGCAGGGCCGAACTACGAGCAGTACTTC
TRBJ2-7 | TRBD2 | - | TRBV4-2 | CVSSQGGTSGNHEQYF | TGTGTCAGCAGCCAAGGCGGGACTAGCGGGAATCACGAGCAGTACTTC
TRBJ2-7 | - | - | TRBV7-6 | CASSLSEIQAPYEQYF | TGTGCCAGCAGCTTATCTGAAATTCAGGCCCCATACGAGCAGTACTTC
TRBJ2-7 | TRBD2 | many | TRBV4-2 | CASSPTAGESYEQYF | TGTGCCAGCAGCCCAACAGCGGGAGAGTCCTACGAGCAGTACTTC
TRBJ2-1 | TRBD2 | - | TRBV4-1 | CASSQDLRAGDQKSYNEQFF | TGCGCCAGCAGCCAAGATCTGAGAGCGGGGGATCAGAAATCCTACAATGAGCAGTTCTTC
TRBJ2-3 | TRBD2 | - | TRBV28 | CASSLTGAGGPTDTQYF | TGTGCCAGCAGTTTGACGGGAGCGGGGGGGCCCACAGATACGCAGTATTTT
TRBJ2-1 | - | once | TRBV6-6 | CASSTDRTLGGEQFF | TGTGCCAGCAGCACAGACAGGACCCTCGGGGGAGAGCAGTTCTTC
TRBJ1-2 | - | few | TRBV15 | CATSRGGSGGDGYTF | TGTGCCACCAGCCGAGGTGGGTCAGGTGGTGATGGCTACACCTTC
TRBJ1-2 | - | few | TRBV9 | CASGDLGASGYTF | TGTGCCAGCGGGGATCTCGGTGCCTCTGGCTACACCTTC
TRBJ2-5 | TRBD2 | - | TRBV7-9 | CASSLPLAGGETQYF | TGTGCCAGCAGCTTACCACTAGCGGGAGGAGAGACCCAGTACTTC
TRBJ2-1 | - | - | TRBV6-2/TRBV6-3 | CASSPRRRATYNEQFF | TGTGCCAGCAGTCCAAGACGGAGGGCTACATACAATGAGCAGTTCTTC
TRBJ2-3 | TRBD2 | - | TRBV5-1 | CASSSRTSGANGGAQYF | TGCGCCAGCAGCTCCCGGACTAGCGGGGCCAATGGGGGGGCGCAGTATTTT
TRBJ1-1 | TRBD1 | few | TRBV20-1 | CSARDPRQQGSAFF | TGCAGTGCTAGAGATCCCCGCCAACAGGGGTCAGCTTTCTTT
TRBJ2-5 | TRBD2 | few | TRBV3-1 | CASSPTGLEETQYF | TGTGCCAGCAGCCCGACGGGACTAGAAGAGACCCAGTACTTC
TRBJ1-2 | - | - | TRBV6-2/TRBV6-3 | CASSNTGLIGYTF | TGTGCCAGCAGCAATACAGGGTTGATTGGCTACACCTTC
TRBJ1-1 | - | - | TRBV12-3/TRBV12-4 | CASSPSAREAFF | TGTGCCAGCAGCCCCTCGGCCCGTGAAGCTTTCTTT
TRBJ2-1 | - | - | TRBV4-1 | CASSQPGQLFQETQFF | TGCGCCAGCAGCCAACCCGGACAGCTATTCCAAGAGACCCAGTTCTTC
TRBJ1-6 | - | once | TRBV18 | CASSPDRNSPPHF | TGTGCCAGCTCACCTGACAGGAATTCACCCCCCCACTTT
TRBJ2-5 | - | few | TRBV5-1 | CASSLLGIAQETQYF | TGCGCCAGCAGCTTATTGGGTATAGCGCAAGAGACCCAGTACTTC
TRBJ2-1 | - | many | TRBV4-1 | CASSQGGTSYNEQFF | TGCGCCAGCAGCCAAGGCGGGACCTCCTACAATGAGCAGTTCTTC
TRBJ1-2 | TRBD1 | few | TRBV30 | CAWGRTGYGYTF | TGTGCCTGGGGTAGGACAGGCTATGGCTACACCTTC
TRBJ2-7 | - | - | TRBV5-1 | CASSRDTGVEQYF | TGCGCCAGCAGCCGGGACACGGGGGTCGAGCAGTACTTC
TRBJ2-5 | TRBD2 | few | TRBV3-1 | CASSIISGAKETQYF | TGTGCCAGCAGCATAATAAGCGGGGCTAAAGAGACCCAGTACTTC
TRBJ1-2 | - | - | TRBV5-1 | CASSQAGSGGYGYTF | TGCGCCAGCAGCCAGGCCGGGTCCGGCGGCTATGGCTACACCTTC
TRBJ2-7 | - | - | TRBV6-5 | CASRSEGIGEQYF | TGTGCCAGCAGGTCCGAGGGGATTGGCGAGCAGTACTTC
TRBJ2-2 | TRBD2 | - | TRBV20-1 | CSALGGLAGAPNTGELFF | TGCAGTGCCCTAGGGGGTCTAGCGGGGGCCCCGAACACCGGGGAGCTGTTTTTT
TRBJ2-3 | - | - | TRBV28 | CASSGGQLDTQYF | TGTGCCAGCAGTGGGGGGCAATTAGATACGCAGTATTTT
TRBJ2-3 | TRBD2 | few | TRBV20-1 | CSAAGLAGGSADTQYF | TGCAGTGCTGCCGGACTAGCGGGAGGATCAGCAGATACGCAGTATTTT
TRBJ2-4 | - | - | TRBV9 | CASSGDGLAKNIQYF | TGTGCCAGCAGTGGTGACGGATTAGCCAAAAACATTCAGTACTTC
TRBJ2-7 | - | few | TRBV20-1 | CSASNDGSYEQYF | TGCAGTGCTAGCAATGACGGCTCCTACGAGCAGTACTTC
TRBJ2-7 | - | - | TRBV12-3/TRBV12-4 | CASSTPRSSSYEQYF | TGTGCCAGCAGCACACCGAGGAGTAGCTCCTACGAGCAGTACTTC
TRBJ2-5 | TRBD1 | once | TRBV28 | CASSLNRGTGVSETQYF | TGTGCCAGCAGCCTAAACCGAGGGACAGGGGTGAGCGAGACCCAGTACTTC
TRBJ2-7 | - | - | TRBV7-9 | CATAKLYYNEQYF | TGTGCCACAGCAAAACTTTACTACAATGAGCAGTACTTC
TRBJ1-2 | - | few | TRBV27 | CASSRGQDYGYTF | TGTGCCAGCAGTAGGGGCCAGGACTATGGCTACACCTTC
TRBJ2-3 | TRBD2 | - | TRBV6-6 | CASSTGRAKTDTQYF | TGTGCCAGCAGCACCGGGAGGGCGAAAACAGATACGCAGTATTTT
TRBJ2-1 | TRBD2 | - | TRBV6-5 | CASRPGLASDEQFF | TGTGCCAGCAGACCGGGACTAGCTTCCGATGAGCAGTTCTTC
TRBJ2-7 | - | few | TRBV3-1 | CASSQEYGGQGYEQYF | TGTGCCAGCAGCCAAGAATATGGGGGCCAGGGCTACGAGCAGTACTTC
TRBJ2-5 | - | few | TRBV6-5 | CASSYAGQSETQYF | TGTGCCAGCAGTTACGCGGGCCAGTCGGAGACCCAGTACTTC
TRBJ2-7 | - | once | TRBV12-3/TRBV12-4 | CASSSPGQASGRPYEQYF | TGTGCCAGCAGTTCCCCGGGACAGGCCAGCGGGAGGCCCTACGAGCAGTACTTC
TRBJ1-2 | TRBD1 | few | TRBV7-9 | CASSLGTGINYGYTF | TGTGCCAGCAGCTTGGGGACAGGGATCAACTATGGCTACACCTTC
TRBJ2-7 | - | - | TRBV4-1 | CASSQGTLGASSYEQYF | TGCGCCAGCAGCCAGGGGACTCTTGGGGCCAGCTCCTACGAGCAGTACTTC
TRBJ2-1 | - | - | TRBV7-3 | CASSYFDNEQFF | TGTGCCAGCAGCTACTTCGATAATGAGCAGTTCTTC
TRBJ1-2 | - | - | TRBV29-1 | CSVEEAGGVDYGYTF | TGCAGCGTTGAAGAAGCGGGGGGGGTTGACTATGGCTACACCTTC
TRBJ2-1 | - | - | TRBV27 | CASSFESLAPYNEQFF | TGTGCCAGCAGTTTCGAGTCCCTCGCCCCCTACAATGAGCAGTTCTTC
TRBJ2-3 | - | - | TRBV2 | CASRPRLLETSTDTQYF | TGTGCCAGCAGGCCCCGGCTTCTTGAGACTAGCACAGATACGCAGTATTTT
TRBJ2-3 | TRBD1 | - | TRBV5-1 | CASSLEDRGTDTQYF | TGCGCCAGCAGCTTGGAAGACAGGGGTACAGATACGCAGTATTTT
TRBJ2-1 | - | few | TRBV3-1 | CASSVGTSDEQFF | TGTGCCAGCAGCGTTGGGACGTCGGATGAGCAGTTCTTC